This TCR beta chain stems from a study of blood T cell repertoires in COVID-19 (dated by TCRdb to 2019 to 2021). With respect to the entire study: Collaborator samples came from the United States, Italy and Spain and covered acute and convalescent phases of COVID-19. The prospective study material was composed of cDNA or gDNA derived from T cells, B-cell-depleted T cells, or PBMCs. The samples were drawn from the first 160 participants of the ongoing ImmuneRACE study and from roughly 1,300 subjects provided by 6 global collaborators. The repertoires were released in a freely available public database intended as a resource for research on the immune response to SARS-CoV-2. The sample metadata nearly always contained a de-identified subject ID, COVID-19 status, age in years and sex. Where HLA class I and class II types were available, the types were taken from metadata supplied by the sample provider, not from assay-based typing. The dataset comprised deeply sampled blood TCRbeta repertoires from subjects exposed to, actively infected with, or recovered from COVID-19.

The immunoSEQ Assay, a bias-controlled multiplex PCR, was used to amplify TCRbeta CDR3 regions from genomic DNA. The study's processing was this. Within the assay, amplification of reference gene primers was used to estimate how many nucleated cells each sample contained. Sequence reads were collapsed and filtered to measure the absolute abundance of every unique TCRbeta CDR3 rearrangement. Productive Simpson clonality was computed per sample as the square root of Simpson's diversity index over productive rearrangements. In its TCRdb copy, this immuneACCESS table keeps in-frame sequences only and misses some clones. Where compared with another copy, unresolved V genes explain less than half of these, and the others have no known cause. The D gene and trimming were derived from the DNA, and the V and J assignments and clone size from that table. In all, the sample holds 200,000 or so clones, and 65% to 90% of those were seen once. Clones ranked in the top ten supply approximately 13% of the sample.

Whole blood was collected in K2EDTA tubes by collaborating institutions according to the institutions' own protocols. For TCRbeta analysis, collaborators shipped samples in one of three forms: frozen whole blood, isolated PBMCs, or DNA extracted from either of those sample types. Details on this clone: What antigen it recognizes has not been identified. Base qualities are not at hand, and no much larger clone is one base apart.

Trimming takes 8 bases from V and 3 bases from J, and the germline ends sit 14 bases apart. Based on the germline V gene, the CDR1 and CDR2 sequences are SNHLY and FYNNEI. From its cysteine to its phenylalanine, the CDR3 spans 14 amino acids. Just the 42-base CDR3 DNA is kept, in frame starting at base 1. Paper-wide results and their limitations: Clinical and demographic metadata were provided uncurated, with the amount varying by source and participant.

Source material: peripheral blood. The sequence derives from a human donor in a cohort sampled during active COVID-19. The V gene is TRBV2 and the J gene is TRBJ2-1, and perhaps TRBD2 as D gene, on 5 matching bases. The CDR3 in this case is CASRPSPLYNEQFF. At the DNA level, the sequence is TGTGCCAGCCGCCCTAGCCCGCTCTACAATGAGCAGTTCTTC.